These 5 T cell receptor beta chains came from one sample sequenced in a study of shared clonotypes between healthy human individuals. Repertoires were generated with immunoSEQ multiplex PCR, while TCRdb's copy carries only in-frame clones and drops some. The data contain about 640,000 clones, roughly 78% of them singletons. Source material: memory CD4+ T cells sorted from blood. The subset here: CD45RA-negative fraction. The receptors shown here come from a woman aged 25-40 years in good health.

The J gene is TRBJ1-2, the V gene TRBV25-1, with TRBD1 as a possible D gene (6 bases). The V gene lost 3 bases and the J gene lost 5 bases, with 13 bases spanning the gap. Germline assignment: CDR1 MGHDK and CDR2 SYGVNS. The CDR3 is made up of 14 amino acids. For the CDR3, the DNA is TGTGCCAGCAGTGAGCCGGGACAAGTGTATGGCTACACCTTC. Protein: CASSEPGQVYGYTF.

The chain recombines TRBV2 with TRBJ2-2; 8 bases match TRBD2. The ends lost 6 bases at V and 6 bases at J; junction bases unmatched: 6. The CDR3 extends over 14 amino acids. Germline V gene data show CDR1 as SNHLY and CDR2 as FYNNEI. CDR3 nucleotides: TGTGCCAGCAGGAGACTAGCGTCGGCCGGGGAGCTGTTTTTT. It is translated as CASRRLASAGELFF. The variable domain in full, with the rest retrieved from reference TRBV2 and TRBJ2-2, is EPEVTQTPSHQVTQMGQEVILRCVPISNHLYFYWYRQILGQKVEFLVSFYNNEISEKSEIFDDQFSVERPDGSNFTLKIRSTKLEDSAMYFCASRRLASAGELFFGEGSRLTVL.

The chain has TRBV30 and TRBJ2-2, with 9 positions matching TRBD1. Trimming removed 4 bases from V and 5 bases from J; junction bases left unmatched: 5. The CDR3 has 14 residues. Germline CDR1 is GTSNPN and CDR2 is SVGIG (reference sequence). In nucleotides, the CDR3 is TGTGCCTGGACTAGGACAGGGGAGACCGGGGAGCTGTTTTTT. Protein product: CAWTRTGETGELFF.

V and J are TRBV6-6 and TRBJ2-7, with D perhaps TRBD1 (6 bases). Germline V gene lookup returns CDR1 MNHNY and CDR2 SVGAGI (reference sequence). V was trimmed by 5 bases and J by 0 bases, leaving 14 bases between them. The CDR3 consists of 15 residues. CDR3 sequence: CASSIPDRPSYEQYF. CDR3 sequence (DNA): TGTGCCAGCAGTATCCCCGACAGGCCCTCCTACGAGCAGTACTTC.

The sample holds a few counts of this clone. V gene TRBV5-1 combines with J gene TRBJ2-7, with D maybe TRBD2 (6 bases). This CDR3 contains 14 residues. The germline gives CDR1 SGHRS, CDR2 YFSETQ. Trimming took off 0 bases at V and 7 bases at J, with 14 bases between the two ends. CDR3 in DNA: TGCGCCAGCAGCTTGGGGGACTCTCCTCGTGAGCAGTACTTC. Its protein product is CASSLGDSPREQYF.